This T cell receptor beta chain was recovered during a study of blood T cell repertoires in COVID-19 (dated by TCRdb to about 2020). Looking at the study overall: The collaborator samples originated in the United States, Italy and Spain and spanned the acute and convalescent phases of COVID-19. Samples were obtained from the ongoing ImmuneRACE study (first 160 participants) and from 1,200 or so subjects provided by 6 global collaborators. The material from the prospective study consisted of cDNA or gDNA derived from T cells, B-cell-depleted T cells, or PBMCs. The dataset comprised deeply sampled blood TCRbeta repertoires from subjects exposed to, actively infected with, or recovered from COVID-19. A de-identified subject ID, COVID-19 status, age in years and sex were almost always included in the sample metadata. Where available, HLA class I and class II types were obtained from metadata supplied by the sample provider rather than from assay-based typing. The repertoires were made available in a free public database intended to serve as a resource for research on the immune response to SARS-CoV-2. On the study overall, not on this receptor specifically: The amount of clinical and demographic metadata varied by source and participant and was provided uncurated.

TCRbeta CDR3 regions were amplified from genomic DNA by means of the immunoSEQ Assay, a bias-controlled multiplex PCR. From the authors' description of their analysis: The number of nucleated cells in each sample was estimated by amplification of reference gene primers within the assay. Sequence reads were collapsed and filtered to measure the absolute abundance of every unique TCRbeta CDR3 rearrangement. For each sample, productive Simpson clonality was calculated as the square root of Simpson's diversity index over productive rearrangements. TCRdb took this table from immuneACCESS and kept in-frame rearrangements with V and J called. Such tables lack part of the clones; where checked against another copy, unresolved V genes explain under half of the gap, and the rest is unexplained. V and J calls and clone size come straight from that table; D and trimming were deduced from the DNA. The table for this sample lists over 200,000 clones; about 86% of them were counted only once. About 7.4% of the sample is taken by the ten largest.

Concerning this clone itself: Its recognized antigen is unknown. Nothing much larger sits one base from this clone, and base qualities are not available.

The collaborating institutions used their own protocols to collect whole blood in K2EDTA tubes. For TCRbeta analysis, collaborators shipped samples as frozen whole blood, isolated PBMCs, or DNA extracted from either of those sample types. Trimming at the junction amounts to 5 bases on V and 6 bases on J, and the germline ends lie 13 bases apart. From the cysteine up to the phenylalanine, the CDR3 has a length of 14 residues. Only the CDR3 region is kept as DNA, spanning 42 bases read in frame from base 1. CDR1 SGHVS and CDR2 FNYEAQ were looked up in the germline V gene. Sequenced input: peripheral blood. The chain is encoded by TRBV7-6 joined to TRBJ1-4; no D gene can be assigned with confidence. This TCR came from a woman aged 50 to 60 with acute or convalescent COVID-19. The DNA sequence follows: TGTGCCAGCAGCCTCGCCCCGGCGGATGAAAAACTGTTTTTT. It codes for CASSLAPADEKLFF.